One sample yielded the 20 T cell receptor beta chains listed below, sequenced in a study of OX40 agonist ivuxolimab in advanced cancers. Repertoires were generated with immunoSEQ multiplex PCR, while TCRdb's copy carries only in-frame clones and drops some. The profile shows tens of thousands of clones, about 85% of them singletons. Source: CD4+ or CD8+ T cells sorted from blood, taken in a trial of the OX40 agonist ivuxolimab. These receptors were obtained from an adult with an advanced solid tumor such as melanoma, head and neck, liver or kidney cancer.

This clone came up a few times. The rearrangement uses TRBV18 and TRBJ2-7; D not resolved. Germline-derived CDR1 and CDR2 are KGHSH and LQKENI. The CDR3 extends over 16 amino acids. V lost 3 bases to trimming and J lost 0 bases, with 15 bases between them. This CDR3 reads CASSPDRIGSSYEQYF. As DNA, the CDR3 is TGTGCCAGCTCACCCGACCGTATAGGTAGCTCCTACGAGCAGTACTTC.

This clone has a handful of counts. This chain connects TRBV4-3 to TRBJ2-3; the D gene is possibly TRBD2 (7 bases). Germline CDR1 is LGHNA and CDR2 is YSLEER. CDR3 length: 16 residues. V lost 0 bases and J lost 4, with 14 bases in between. CDR3 loop: CASSQDGRGGADTQYF. CDR3 bases: TGCGCCAGCAGCCAAGACGGCAGGGGAGGGGCAGATACGCAGTATTTT.

V is TRBV10-3 and J is TRBJ2-5; tentatively, D is TRBD1 (6 bases). Germline V CDR1 and CDR2: ENHRY, SYGVKD. This CDR3 contains 16 residues. V was clipped by 0 bases and J by 5 bases, with 16 bases between them. The CDR3 loop reads CAISESTRGPGETQYF. CDR3 coding DNA: TGTGCCATCAGTGAGTCGACCAGGGGCCCCGGGGAGACCCAGTACTTC.

This chain connects TRBV19 to TRBJ2-5; weak D call: TRBD1 (5 bases). The CDR3 has 16 amino acids. The V gene lost 3 bases and the J gene lost 5 bases, with 19 bases spanning the gap. Per germline, CDR1 LNHDA and CDR2 SQIVND (reference sequence). The CDR3 loop is CASSIVGHSSGETQYF. The CDR3, as DNA: TGTGCCAGTAGTATTGTCGGACATTCTTCTGGTGAGACCCAGTACTTC.

CDR3 in amino acids: CASSLLLVVRGKPRVSYEQYF. The CDR3 bases are TGTGCCAGCAGCTTATTGTTGGTCGTCAGGGGGAAACCGCGTGTCTCCTACGAGCAGTACTTC. The chain combines TRBV7-3 with TRBJ2-7; TRBD1 matches 7 bases. J was trimmed by 0 bases and V by 2 bases; bases with no gene match: 22. This CDR3 is 21 amino acids long. Germline V lookup: CDR1 SGHTA, CDR2 FQGTGA.

The gene calls are TRBV9 and TRBJ2-1; possibly TRBD1 for D (5 bases). Germline CDR1 is SGDLS and CDR2 is YYNGEE. The CDR3 extends over 15 amino acids. V was trimmed by 4 bases and J by 9 bases, leaving 20 bases between them. The DNA for the CDR3 is TGTGCCAGCAGCCCCAACTCCATCAGGGATGGTGAGCAGTTCTTC. It specifies CASSPNSIRDGEQFF.

V gene TRBV2 combines with J gene TRBJ1-5, with a possible D match to TRBD1 (5 bases). CDR1 is SNHLY, CDR2 FYNNEI, per germline. V dropped 4 bases and J dropped 4 bases, with 17 bases sitting between them. This CDR3 region has 16 residues. The CDR3 is CASSVSGTTRNQPQHF. The CDR3 DNA sequence: TGTGCCAGCAGTGTTTCGGGGACGACGAGAAATCAGCCCCAGCATTTT.

The J gene is TRBJ1-2, the V gene TRBV30, with D perhaps TRBD1 (5 bases). Trimming stripped 2 bases from V and 5 bases from J, with 18 bases between. Germline V gene lookup returns CDR1 GTSNPN and CDR2 SVGIG (reference sequence). There are 15 residues in the CDR3. CDR3 in amino acids: CAWSPYGDPFYGYTF. The CDR3 nucleotides read TGTGCCTGGAGTCCTTACGGGGACCCTTTTTATGGCTACACCTTC.

The chain recombines TRBV4-1 with TRBJ1-2; D not resolved. Per the germline V gene, CDR1 is MGHRA and CDR2 is YSYEKL. The CDR3 has 14 amino acids. The V end was cut by 1 base, the J end by 4 bases, with 10 bases between. CDR3 amino acids: CASSQGVDSYGYTF. The CDR3 DNA sequence: TGCGCCAGCAGCCAAGGGGTGGATAGCTATGGCTACACCTTC.

The chain couples TRBV29-1 to TRBJ2-5; D gene uncertain. The CDR3 is 14 residues long. CDR1 is SQVTM and CDR2 is ANQGSEA in the germline V gene. The V gene lost 1 base and the J gene lost 5 bases, with 14 bases spanning the gap. CDR3 protein: CSVEGVLASETQYF. For the CDR3, the DNA is TGCAGCGTTGAAGGGGTCCTGGCCTCGGAGACCCAGTACTTC.

The CDR3 DNA sequence: TGTGCCAGCAGCTTGGCCTTGAACGAGGGGTCACCCCTCCACTTT. Translating it yields CASSLALNEGSPLHF. This rearrangement joins TRBV5-4 to TRBJ1-6; TRBD1 might be the D (5 bases). Trimming cost V 0 bases and J 10 bases, with 14 bases left between them. The CDR3 sequence is 15 residues long. The germline V gene encodes CDR1 SGHNT and CDR2 YYREEE (reference sequence).

The chain combines TRBV7-9 with TRBJ1-1; 8 nucleotides match TRBD1. The CDR3 spans 16 residues. V gave up 1 base and J gave up 7 bases; unmatched junction bases: 11. Per the germline V gene, CDR1 is SEHNR and CDR2 is FQNEAQ (reference sequence). CDR3 coding DNA: TGTGCCAGCAGCTTAGTTGGCAGGGGGCAAGGGGGTGAAGCTTTCTTT. It specifies CASSLVGRGQGGEAFF.

The chain is built from TRBV5-4 and TRBJ2-2, with D possibly being TRBD2 (6 bases). The ends were cut back, 3 bases at V and 5 bases at J, with 20 bases in the middle. Germline CDR1 and CDR2: SGHNT and YYREEE (reference sequence). CDR3 size: 17 residues. The CDR3 DNA reads TGTGCCAGCAGCTCCAAGGGAGGACTGAGAGGTACCGGGGAGCTGTTTTTT. Translating gives CASSSKGGLRGTGELFF.

This sequence joins TRBV2 and TRBJ1-3; maybe TRBD1 (5 bases). The CDR3 consists of 16 residues. Trimming pared 0 bases from V and 4 bases from J, leaving 13 bases between. Germline CDR1 and CDR2: SNHLY and FYNNEI. CDR3 in amino acids: CASSEARQIWGNTIYF. CDR3 nucleotide sequence: TGTGCCAGCAGTGAAGCGCGACAGATCTGGGGAAACACCATATATTTT.

V is TRBV19 and J is TRBJ1-5; D unclear. Germline assignment: CDR1 LNHDA and CDR2 SQIVND (reference sequence). The length of the CDR3 is 16 residues. V lost 3 bases and J lost 1, with 13 bases in between. The CDR3 nucleotides read TGTGCCAGTAGTATCTCCTCCTCCAGGAGCAATCAGCCCCAGCATTTT. It encodes CASSISSSRSNQPQHF. Filled out from reference TRBV19 and TRBJ1-5, the complete variable domain reads DGGITQSPKYLFRKEGQNVTLSCEQNLNHDAMYWYRQDPGQGLRLIYYSQIVNDFQKGDIAEGYSVSREKKESFPLTVTSAQKNPTAFYLCASSISSSRSNQPQHFGDGTRLSIL.

The chain recombines TRBV4-2 with TRBJ2-7; tentatively, D is TRBD2 (7 bases). Per germline, CDR1 LGHNA and CDR2 YNFKEQ. Trimming removed 4 bases from V and 4 bases from J, with 17 bases in between. The CDR3 spans 15 residues. Here the CDR3 reads CASSPAGGARYEQYF. CDR3 bases: TGTGCCAGCAGCCCCGCTGGGGGGGCTAGGTACGAGCAGTACTTC.

J is TRBJ1-2 and V is TRBV5-1, with a weak D call TRBD1 (5 bases). The CDR3 sequence is 15 residues long. Germline values: CDR1 SGHRS, CDR2 YFSETQ. V lost 1 base and J lost 4, with 14 bases in between. DNA of the CDR3: TGCGCCAGCAGCTTGCGAGACCAGGGCCTCTATGGCTACACCTTC. It translates to CASSLRDQGLYGYTF.

V gene TRBV4-3 combines with J gene TRBJ1-4; D is undetermined. Germline-derived CDR1 and CDR2 are LGHNA and YSLEER. The CDR3 contains 18 residues. V shed 3 bases and J shed 8 bases, with 25 bases lying between them. The CDR3 reads CASSQNLVIRASREKLFF. As DNA, the CDR3 is TGCGCCAGCAGCCAGAATCTTGTAATTCGCGCCTCTCGGGAAAAACTGTTTTTT.

This chain uses TRBV2 with TRBJ1-2, with no clear D. The length of the CDR3 is 12 residues. From germline, CDR1 is SNHLY and CDR2 FYNNEI. Trimming took 8 bases from V and 2 from J, leaving 9 bases between them. This CDR3 is CASVNLNYGYTF. For the CDR3, the DNA is TGTGCCAGCGTTAATTTAAACTATGGCTACACCTTC.

DNA for the CDR3: TGCGCCAGCAGCCCTGGACAGGGGGGCTACAATGAGCAGTTCTTC. Translating gives CASSPGQGGYNEQFF. This chain links TRBV5-1 with TRBJ2-1, with TRBD1 matching over 10 bases. CDR3 length: 15 residues. Germline CDR1 is SGHRS and CDR2 is YFSETQ. V lost 4 bases, J lost 3 bases, and 4 bases stayed unmatched. The full variable domain, rest sourced from reference TRBV5-1 and TRBJ2-1, is KAGVTQTPRYLIKTRGQQVTLSCSPISGHRSVSWYQQTPGQGLQFLFEYFSETQRNKGNFPGRFSGRQFSNSRSEMNVSTLELGDSALYLCASSPGQGGYNEQFFGPGTRLTVL.